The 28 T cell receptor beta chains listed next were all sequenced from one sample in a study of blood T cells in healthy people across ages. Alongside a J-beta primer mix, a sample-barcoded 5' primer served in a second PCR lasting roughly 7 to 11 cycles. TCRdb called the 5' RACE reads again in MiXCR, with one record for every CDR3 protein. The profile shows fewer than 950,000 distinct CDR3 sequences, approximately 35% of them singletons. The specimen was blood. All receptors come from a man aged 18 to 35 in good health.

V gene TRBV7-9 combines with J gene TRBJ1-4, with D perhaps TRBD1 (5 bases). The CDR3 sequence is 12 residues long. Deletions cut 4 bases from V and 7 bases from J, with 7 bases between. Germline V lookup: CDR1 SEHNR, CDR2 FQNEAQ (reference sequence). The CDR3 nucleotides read TGTGCCAGCAGCTCAGGGTTTGAAAAACTGTTTTTT. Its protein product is CASSSGFEKLFF.

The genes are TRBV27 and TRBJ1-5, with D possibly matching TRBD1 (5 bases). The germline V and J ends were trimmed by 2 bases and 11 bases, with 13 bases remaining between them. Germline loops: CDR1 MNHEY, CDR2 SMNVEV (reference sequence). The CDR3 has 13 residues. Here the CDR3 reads CASSLVGEGTQHF. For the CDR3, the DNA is TGTGCCAGCAGTTTAGTCGGGGAGGGGACCCAGCATTTT.

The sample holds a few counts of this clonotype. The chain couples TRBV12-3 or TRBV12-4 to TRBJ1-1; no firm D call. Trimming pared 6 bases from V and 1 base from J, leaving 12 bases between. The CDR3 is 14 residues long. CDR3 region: CASSFAGRNTEAFF. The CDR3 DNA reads TGTGCCAGCAGCTTCGCTGGCAGGAACACTGAAGCTTTCTTT.

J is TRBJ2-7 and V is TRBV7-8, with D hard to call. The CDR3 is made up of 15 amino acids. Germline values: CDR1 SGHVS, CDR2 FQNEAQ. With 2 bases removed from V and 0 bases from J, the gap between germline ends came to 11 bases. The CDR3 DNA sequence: TGTGCCAGCAGCTTAAGTGCATCAAGCTCCTACGAGCAGTACTTC. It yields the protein CASSLSASSSYEQYF. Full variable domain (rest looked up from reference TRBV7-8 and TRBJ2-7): GAGVSQSPRYKVAKRGQDVALRCDPISGHVSLFWYQQALGQGPEFLTYFQNEAQLDKSGLPSDRFFAERPEGSVSTLKIQRTQQEDSAVYLCASSLSASSSYEQYFGPGTRLTVT.

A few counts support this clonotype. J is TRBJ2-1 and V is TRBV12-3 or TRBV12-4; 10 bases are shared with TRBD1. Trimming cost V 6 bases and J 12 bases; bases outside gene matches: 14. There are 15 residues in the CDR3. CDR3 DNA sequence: TGTGCCAGCAGCTGGCCGGGACAGGGGTTACGATGGCAGTTCTTC. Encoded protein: CASSWPGQGLRWQFF.

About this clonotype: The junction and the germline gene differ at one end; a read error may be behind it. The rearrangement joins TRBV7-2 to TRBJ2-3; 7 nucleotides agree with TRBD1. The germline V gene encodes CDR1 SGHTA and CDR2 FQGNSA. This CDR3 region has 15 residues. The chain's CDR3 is CAGSSTGWLTDTQYF. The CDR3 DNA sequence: TGTGCCGGCAGCTCGACAGGGTGGCTCACAGATACGCAGTATTTT. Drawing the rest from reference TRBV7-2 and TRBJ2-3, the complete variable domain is GAGVSQSPSNKVTEKGKDVELRCDPISGHTALYWYRQSLGQGLEFLIYFQGNSAPDKSGLPSDRFSAERTGGSVSTLTIQRTQQEDSAVYLCAGSSTGWLTDTQYFGPGTRLTVL.

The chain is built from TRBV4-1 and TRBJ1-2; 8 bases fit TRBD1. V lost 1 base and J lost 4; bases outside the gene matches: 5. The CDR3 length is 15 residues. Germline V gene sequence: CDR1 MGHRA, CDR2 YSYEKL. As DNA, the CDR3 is TGCGCCAGCAGCCAAGCAGGGGGGACAGGCTATGGCTACACCTTC. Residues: CASSQAGGTGYGYTF.

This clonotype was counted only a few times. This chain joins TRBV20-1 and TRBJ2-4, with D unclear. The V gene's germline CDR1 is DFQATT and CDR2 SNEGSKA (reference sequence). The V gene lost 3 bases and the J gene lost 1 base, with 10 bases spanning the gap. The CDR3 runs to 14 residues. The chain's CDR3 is CSASEFGAKNIQYF. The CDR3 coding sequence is TGCAGTGCTAGCGAGTTTGGGGCCAAAAACATTCAGTACTTC.

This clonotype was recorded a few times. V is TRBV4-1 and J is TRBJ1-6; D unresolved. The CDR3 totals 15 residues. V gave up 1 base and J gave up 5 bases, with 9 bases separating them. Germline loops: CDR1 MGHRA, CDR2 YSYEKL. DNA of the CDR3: TGCGCCAGCAGCCAAGGAGGTCGGAATAATTCACCCCTCCACTTT. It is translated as CASSQGGRNNSPLHF.

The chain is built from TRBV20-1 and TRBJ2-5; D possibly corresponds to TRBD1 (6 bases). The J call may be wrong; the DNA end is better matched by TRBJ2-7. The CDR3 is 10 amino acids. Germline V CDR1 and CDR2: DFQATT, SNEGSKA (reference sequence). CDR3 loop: CSVQGPEQYF. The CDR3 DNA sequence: TGCAGCGTTCAGGGGCCCGAGCAGTACTTC.

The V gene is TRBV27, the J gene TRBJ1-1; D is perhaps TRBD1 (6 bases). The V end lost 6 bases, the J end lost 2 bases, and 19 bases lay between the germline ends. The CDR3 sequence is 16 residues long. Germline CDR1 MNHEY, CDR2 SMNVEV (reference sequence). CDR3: CASRPRDRPANTEAFF. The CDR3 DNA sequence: TGTGCCAGCAGGCCCAGAGACAGGCCAGCAAACACTGAAGCTTTCTTT.

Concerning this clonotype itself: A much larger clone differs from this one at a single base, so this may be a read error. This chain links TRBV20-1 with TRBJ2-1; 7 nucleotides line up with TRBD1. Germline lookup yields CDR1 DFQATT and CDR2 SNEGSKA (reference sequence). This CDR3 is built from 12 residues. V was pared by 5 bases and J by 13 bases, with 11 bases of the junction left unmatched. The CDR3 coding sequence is TGCAGTGCTGGTGGACAGGAAGAGACCCAGTTCTTC. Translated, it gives CSAGGQEETQFF.

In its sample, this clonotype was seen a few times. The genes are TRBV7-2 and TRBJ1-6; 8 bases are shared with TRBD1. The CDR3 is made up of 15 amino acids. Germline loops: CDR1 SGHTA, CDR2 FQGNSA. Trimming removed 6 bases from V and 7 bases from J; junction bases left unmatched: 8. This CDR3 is CASRQGQGLNSPLHF. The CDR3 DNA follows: TGTGCCAGCAGACAAGGACAGGGCTTGAATTCACCCCTCCACTTT. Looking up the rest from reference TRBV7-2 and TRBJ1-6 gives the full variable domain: GAGVSQSPSNKVTEKGKDVELRCDPISGHTALYWYRQSLGQGLEFLIYFQGNSAPDKSGLPSDRFSAERTGGSVSTLTIQRTQQEDSAVYLCASRQGQGLNSPLHFGNGTRLTVT.

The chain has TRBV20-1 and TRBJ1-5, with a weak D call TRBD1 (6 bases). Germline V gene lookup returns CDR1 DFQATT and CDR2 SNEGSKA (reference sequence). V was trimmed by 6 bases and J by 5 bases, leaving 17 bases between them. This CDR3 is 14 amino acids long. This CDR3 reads CSARTVGRDQPQHF. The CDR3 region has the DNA TGCAGTGCCCGGACAGTTGGGCGCGATCAGCCCCAGCATTTT.

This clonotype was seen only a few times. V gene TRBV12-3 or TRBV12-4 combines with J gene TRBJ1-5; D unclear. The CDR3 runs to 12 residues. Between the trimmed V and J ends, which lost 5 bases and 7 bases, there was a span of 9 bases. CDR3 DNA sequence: TGTGCCAGCAGTACCCCCCCACAGCCCCAGCATTTT. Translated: CASSTPPQPQHF.

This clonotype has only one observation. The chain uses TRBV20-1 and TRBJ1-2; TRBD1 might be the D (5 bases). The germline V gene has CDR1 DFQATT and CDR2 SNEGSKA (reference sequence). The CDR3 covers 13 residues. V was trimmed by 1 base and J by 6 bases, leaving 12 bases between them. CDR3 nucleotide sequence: TGCAGTGCTAGAGGTTCAGGGATGGATGGCTACACCTTC. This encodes CSARGSGMDGYTF.

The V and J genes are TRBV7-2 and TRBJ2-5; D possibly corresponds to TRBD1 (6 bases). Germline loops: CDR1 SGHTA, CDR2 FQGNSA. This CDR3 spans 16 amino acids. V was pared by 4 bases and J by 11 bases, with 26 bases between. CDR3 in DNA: TGTGCCAGCAGCTCCACCCTACAGGGAAGTAGGGATGAGCAGTACTTC. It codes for CASSSTLQGSRDEQYF. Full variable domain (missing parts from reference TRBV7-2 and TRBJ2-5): GAGVSQSPSNKVTEKGKDVELRCDPISGHTALYWYRQSLGQGLEFLIYFQGNSAPDKSGLPSDRFSAERTGGSVSTLTIQRTQQEDSAVYLCASSSTLQGSRDEQYFGPGTRLLVL.

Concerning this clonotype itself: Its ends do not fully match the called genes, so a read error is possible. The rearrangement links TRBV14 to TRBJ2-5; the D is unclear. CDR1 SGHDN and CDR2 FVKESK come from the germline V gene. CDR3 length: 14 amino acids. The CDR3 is CASSQEGRQATQYF. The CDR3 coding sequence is TGTGCCAGCAGCCAAGAGGGCAGACAAGCGACCCAGTACTTC. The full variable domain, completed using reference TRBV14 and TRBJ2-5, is EAGVTQFPSHSVIEKGQTVTLRCDPISGHDNLYWYRRVMGKEIKFLLHFVKESKQDESGMPNNRFLAERTGGTYSTLKVQPAELEDSGVYFCASSQEGRQATQYFGPGTRLLVL.

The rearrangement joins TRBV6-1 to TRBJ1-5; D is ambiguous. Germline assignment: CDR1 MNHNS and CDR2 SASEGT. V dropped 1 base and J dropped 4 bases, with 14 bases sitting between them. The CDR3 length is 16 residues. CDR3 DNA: TGTGCCAGCAGTGAAGATCGGGCGTTTATTAATCAGCCCCAGCATTTT. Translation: CASSEDRAFINQPQHF.

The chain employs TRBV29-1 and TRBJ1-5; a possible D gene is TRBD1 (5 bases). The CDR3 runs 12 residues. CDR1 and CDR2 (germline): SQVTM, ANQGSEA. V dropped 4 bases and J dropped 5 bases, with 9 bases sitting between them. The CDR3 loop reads CSVGGVDQPQHF. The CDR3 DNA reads TGCAGCGTTGGAGGGGTAGATCAGCCCCAGCATTTT.

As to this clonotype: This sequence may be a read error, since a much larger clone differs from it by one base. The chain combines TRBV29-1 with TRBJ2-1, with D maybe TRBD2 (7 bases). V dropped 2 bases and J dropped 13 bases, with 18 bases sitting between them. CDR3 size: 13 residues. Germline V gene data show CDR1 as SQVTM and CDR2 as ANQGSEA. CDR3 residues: CSVERGAGETQFF. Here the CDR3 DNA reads TGCAGCGTTGAAAGGGGGGCGGGAGAGACCCAGTTCTTC.

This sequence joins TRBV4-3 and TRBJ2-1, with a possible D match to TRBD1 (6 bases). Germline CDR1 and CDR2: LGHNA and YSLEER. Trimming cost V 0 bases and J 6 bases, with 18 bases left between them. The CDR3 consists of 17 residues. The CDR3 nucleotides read TGCGCCAGCAGCCAAGAAGGGCAACAGGGATATGGCAATGAGCAGTTCTTC. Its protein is CASSQEGQQGYGNEQFF.

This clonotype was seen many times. CDR3 amino acids: CASSQTLAGVQETQYF. The CDR3 coding sequence is TGCGCCAGCAGCCAAACACTAGCGGGGGTACAAGAGACCCAGTACTTC. This rearrangement joins TRBV4-1 to TRBJ2-5, with 11 bases lining up with TRBD2. CDR3 length equals 16 residues. CDR1 is MGHRA and CDR2 is YSYEKL in the germline V gene. V trimming: 2 bases; J trimming: 2 bases; junction bases outside the gene matches: 4.

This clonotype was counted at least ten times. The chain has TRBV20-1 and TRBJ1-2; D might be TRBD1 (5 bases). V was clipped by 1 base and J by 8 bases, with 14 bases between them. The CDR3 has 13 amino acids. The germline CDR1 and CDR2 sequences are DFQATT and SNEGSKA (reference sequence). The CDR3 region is CSARGQGLRGYTF. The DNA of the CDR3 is TGCAGTGCTAGAGGGCAGGGCCTTAGGGGCTACACCTTC.

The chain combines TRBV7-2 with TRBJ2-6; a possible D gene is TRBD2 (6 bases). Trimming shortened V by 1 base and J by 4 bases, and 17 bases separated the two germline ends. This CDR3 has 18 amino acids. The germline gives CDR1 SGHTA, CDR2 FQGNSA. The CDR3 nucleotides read TGTGCCAGCAGCTTAGTTTCGGGCGGGGTGTCGGGGGCCAACGTCCTGACTTTC. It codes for CASSLVSGGVSGANVLTF.

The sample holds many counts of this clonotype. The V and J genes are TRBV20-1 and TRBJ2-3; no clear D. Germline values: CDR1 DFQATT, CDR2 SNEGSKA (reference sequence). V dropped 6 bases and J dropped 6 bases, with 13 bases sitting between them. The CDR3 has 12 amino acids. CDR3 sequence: CSAPSRADTQYF. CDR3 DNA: TGCAGTGCACCGAGCCGGGCGGATACGCAGTATTTT.

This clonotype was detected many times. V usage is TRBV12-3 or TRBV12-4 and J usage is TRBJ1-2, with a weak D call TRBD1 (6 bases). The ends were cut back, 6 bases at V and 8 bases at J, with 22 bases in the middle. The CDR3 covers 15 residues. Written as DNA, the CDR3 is TGTGCCAGCAGCTCCTCTCCTCGGGGGGCATGGGGCTACACCTTC. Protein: CASSSSPRGAWGYTF.

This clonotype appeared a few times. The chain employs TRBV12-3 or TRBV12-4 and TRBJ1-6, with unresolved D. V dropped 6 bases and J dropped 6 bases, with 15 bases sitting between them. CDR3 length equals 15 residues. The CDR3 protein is CASSPRSGRNSPLHF. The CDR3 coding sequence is TGTGCCAGCAGCCCTCGAAGCGGTCGTAATTCACCCCTCCACTTT.